Below are 15 T cell receptor beta chains sequenced from a single sample in a study of blood T cell repertoires in COVID-19. Libraries were prepared by immunoSEQ multiplex PCR; TCRdb keeps only in-frame clonotypes and omits some of them. The table has about 150,000 clones, 80% to 90% seen once; the top ten hold around 2.5%. Sequencing was carried out using peripheral blood. The receptor set was obtained from a human donor with acute or convalescent COVID-19. The donor label of this sample is uncertain.

V gene TRBV7-9 combines with J gene TRBJ1-3; D is uncertain. The germline V gene has CDR1 SEHNR and CDR2 FQNEAQ (reference sequence). CDR3 size: 16 residues. V lost 1 base to trimming and J lost 3 bases, with 13 bases between them. The CDR3 DNA is TGTGCCAGCAGCTTAGGGGTACAGAGAGTTGGAAACACCATATATTTT. Its protein product is CASSLGVQRVGNTIYF.

The chain carries TRBV29-1 and TRBJ1-2, with 7 bases identical to TRBD1. V lost 6 bases to trimming and J lost 0 bases; unmatched junction nucleotides: 4. CDR3 size: 13 residues. From germline, CDR1 is SQVTM and CDR2 ANQGSEA. For the CDR3, the DNA is TGCAGCGTGACGACAGGGCCTAACTATGGCTACACCTTC. Protein product: CSVTTGPNYGYTF.

The rearrangement joins TRBV19 to TRBJ1-2, with D tentatively TRBD1 (5 bases). The germline V gene has CDR1 LNHDA and CDR2 SQIVND (reference sequence). The CDR3 contains 15 residues. V was trimmed by 0 bases and J by 4 bases, leaving 12 bases between them. CDR3 sequence reads: CASSIESVTAYGYTF. CDR3 bases: TGTGCCAGTAGTATAGAGTCGGTGACAGCCTATGGCTACACCTTC.

The rearrangement links TRBV30 to TRBJ1-2; TRBD1 aligns across 8 bases. J lost 4 bases, V lost 1 base, and 5 bases had no gene match. The CDR3 sequence is 14 residues long. The germline V gene has CDR1 GTSNPN and CDR2 SVGIG (reference sequence). The CDR3 spells CAWSGDRNSYGYTF. CDR3 nucleotide sequence: TGTGCCTGGAGTGGGGACAGGAATTCCTATGGCTACACCTTC.

The rearrangement uses TRBV7-6 and TRBJ2-1, with D possibly TRBD2 on 5 matching bases. Deletions cut 1 base from V and 0 bases from J, with 7 bases between. The germline CDR1 and CDR2 sequences are SGHVS and FNYEAQ. The CDR3 has 15 amino acids. The CDR3 coding sequence is TGTGCCAGCAGCTTAGAAGGGAGCTCCTACAATGAGCAGTTCTTC. This gives the protein CASSLEGSSYNEQFF.

This clone was observed a single time. The chain carries TRBV4-3 and TRBJ1-5; D not certain. Germline CDR1 reads LGHNA; CDR2 reads YSLEER. V gave up 1 base and J gave up 4 bases, with 11 bases separating them. This CDR3 is built from 15 residues. CDR3 in amino acids: CASSQGPEGNQPQHF. In DNA, the CDR3 is TGCGCCAGCAGCCAAGGACCGGAGGGTAATCAGCCCCAGCATTTT.

The rearrangement uses TRBV28 and TRBJ2-6; 7 bases map to TRBD1. CDR3 size: 20 residues. Germline V gives CDR1 MDHEN, CDR2 SYDVKM. The ends lost 4 bases at V and 0 bases at J; junction bases unmatched: 15. CDR3 sequence (DNA): TGTGCCAGCAGTTCAAACGGTGGGACAGCAAGGGTCTCTGGGGCCAACGTCCTGACTTTC. Its protein is CASSSNGGTARVSGANVLTF.

The V gene is TRBV6-2 or TRBV6-3, the J gene TRBJ2-1; 7 bases are a match to TRBD2. Germline V gene sequence: CDR1 MNHEY, CDR2 SVGEGT. CDR3 size: 18 residues. After removal of 4 bases from V and 1 base from J, the junction contained 13 bases not matched to a gene. The CDR3 protein is CASSWPSVTSHSYNEQFF. The CDR3 nucleotides read TGTGCCAGCAGTTGGCCTAGCGTGACTAGCCATTCCTACAATGAGCAGTTCTTC.

This chain uses TRBV4-3 with TRBJ2-5, with 9 bases aligning to TRBD2. This CDR3 is built from 16 residues. The V gene's germline CDR1 is LGHNA and CDR2 YSLEER. Germline trimming cut 3 bases from V and 1 base from J; bases unmatched to any gene: 6. CDR3 in amino acids: CASSQVLAGSQETQYF. CDR3 DNA sequence: TGCGCCAGCAGCCAGGTGCTAGCGGGGAGCCAAGAGACCCAGTACTTC.

The rearrangement links TRBV19 to TRBJ2-5; TRBD1 might be the D (6 bases). Germline lookup yields CDR1 LNHDA and CDR2 SQIVND (reference sequence). The CDR3 has 16 amino acids. Deletions cut 3 bases from V and 3 bases from J, with 17 bases between. The CDR3 sequence: CASSIYPGARKETQYF. The CDR3, as DNA: TGTGCCAGTAGTATTTACCCAGGGGCGAGAAAAGAGACCCAGTACTTC.

The chain has TRBV2 and TRBJ1-3; D is perhaps TRBD1 (5 bases). CDR1 is SNHLY and CDR2 is FYNNEI in the germline V gene. Trimming cost V 4 bases and J 2 bases, with 12 bases left between them. The CDR3 covers 15 residues. The CDR3 DNA is TGTGCCAGCAGTGGCAGGGCGCAGCCTGGAAACACCATATATTTT. Residues: CASSGRAQPGNTIYF. The full variable domain, in which reference TRBV2 and TRBJ1-3 provide the parts outside the CDR3, is EPEVTQTPSHQVTQMGQEVILRCVPISNHLYFYWYRQILGQKVEFLVSFYNNEISEKSEIFDDQFSVERPDGSNFTLKIRSTKLEDSAMYFCASSGRAQPGNTIYFGEGSWLTVV.

The chain joins TRBV6-6 to TRBJ2-7, with unresolved D. The CDR3 has 13 amino acids. The V gene's germline CDR1 is MNHNY and CDR2 SVGAGI (reference sequence). V was shortened by 2 bases and J by 3 bases, with 8 bases between the two germline ends. The DNA for the CDR3 is TGTGCCAGCAGTTACGGGCAGGTCTACGAGCAGTACTTC. Translating gives CASSYGQVYEQYF.

This clone was observed a single time. The J gene is TRBJ2-1, the V gene TRBV6-5, with TRBD1 matching over 7 bases. Per the germline V gene, CDR1 is MNHEY and CDR2 is SVGAGI. With V trimmed by 4 bases and J by 4 bases, 7 bases remained unmatched. The length of the CDR3 is 15 residues. The CDR3 region has the DNA TGTGCCAGCAGTTGGATGCCGGGACAGTACAATGAGCAGTTCTTC. This translates into CASSWMPGQYNEQFF.

The rearrangement uses TRBV3-1 (or the pseudogene TRBV3-2) and TRBJ2-7; TRBD2 agrees at 10 bases. The germline CDR1 and CDR2 sequences are LGHDT and YNNKEL (reference sequence). This CDR3 spans 16 amino acids. Germline trimming cut 6 bases from V and 3 bases from J; bases unmatched to any gene: 11. As DNA, the CDR3 is TGTGCCAGCAGGCACCAGCGGGGGGGCGCTGGCTACGAGCAGTACTTC. It encodes CASRHQRGGAGYEQYF.

The CDR3 DNA reads TGCGCCAGCAGCTTGTCAGGGGATATCACTGAAGCTTTCTTT. Residues: CASSLSGDITEAFF. The rearrangement uses TRBV5-1 and TRBJ1-1, with TRBD1 as a possible D gene (6 bases). The ends were cut back, 1 base at V and 4 bases at J, with 11 bases in the middle. The CDR3 sequence is 14 residues long. CDR1 and CDR2 from the germline V gene are SGHRS and YFSETQ.